Each of the 4 T cell receptor beta chains below was sequenced from the same sample in a study of cytomegalovirus exposure and HLA in healthy donors. 60 Vbeta and 13 Jbeta primers were used in PCR. The repertoire was sequenced with immunoSEQ multiplex PCR; TCRdb's copy has only in-frame clones and lacks some. The sample has more than 150,000 clones, about four fifths seen once; the top ten hold 2.6%. The source material was PBMCs. The receptors were gathered from a woman between 50 and 59 years old in good health and CMV-seropositive.

This chain joins TRBV7-3 and TRBJ1-3; a weak D match, TRBD1 (6 bases). The V and J ends lost 3 bases and 8 bases respectively, with 11 bases between them. In germline, CDR1 is SGHTA, CDR2 FQGTGA. The CDR3 extends over 13 amino acids. The CDR3 spells CASSLAGVDTIYF. The CDR3 DNA follows: TGTGCCAGCAGCTTGGCAGGGGTAGACACCATATATTTT.

The chain employs TRBV7-3 and TRBJ2-5; D is unresolved. Germline V gene sequence: CDR1 SGHTA, CDR2 FQGTGA. The V gene lost 4 bases and the J gene lost 5 bases, with 11 bases spanning the gap. This CDR3 is built from 13 residues. CDR3 amino acids: CASSSYAEETQYF. In nucleotides, the CDR3 is TGTGCCAGCAGCTCTTATGCCGAGGAGACCCAGTACTTC.

The chain carries TRBV15 and TRBJ2-7; 10 bases map to TRBD1. V lost 3 bases, J lost 3 bases, and 2 bases stayed unmatched. This CDR3 spans 14 amino acids. The germline V gene has CDR1 LNHNV and CDR2 YYDKDF (reference sequence). For the CDR3, the DNA is TGTGCCACCAGCAGGGACAGGGGGAACTACGAGCAGTACTTC. It encodes CATSRDRGNYEQYF.

The J gene is TRBJ2-7, the V gene TRBV6-1; 11 nucleotides match TRBD1. V shed 8 bases, J shed 2 bases, and the junction held 2 bases outside the gene matches. Germline-derived CDR1 and CDR2 are MNHNS and SASEGT. The CDR3 runs 13 residues. The CDR3 bases are TGTGCCAGCGGGGACAGGGGGACCTACGAGCAGTACTTC. Amino acid sequence: CASGDRGTYEQYF.